Below, one T cell receptor (beta chain) is given with its context. Its antigen is currently unknown. The entry originates in a study of cytomegalovirus exposure and HLA in healthy donors. Study-wide context: In a later analysis, it was reported that the 110 or so validation repertoires had been produced on the same platform as the 670 or so repertoires belonging to the first cohort.

V gave up 1 base and J gave up 5 bases; unmatched junction bases: 6. The CDR3 loop spans 15 amino acids. Germline CDR1 and CDR2: LGHNA and YSLEER. Study-level points and caveats: Researchers reported that a few CMV-associated chains were confirmed in vitro as CMV antigen-specific. Reports described diagnosis of cytomegalovirus status by the classifier as highly specific and sensitive.

Here immunoSEQ multiplex PCR was the method, and the copy in TCRdb shows in-frame clones only, minus some. The table has 250,000 to 350,000 clones, 88% seen once. The sample taken for sequencing was PBMCs. The TCR originated in a young man in good health and CMV-seronegative. This chain joins TRBV4-3 and TRBJ2-3; 7 bases agree with TRBD2. The CDR3 DNA follows: TGCGCCAGCAGCCAAGGGGGGGGGAATGTAGATACGCAGTATTTT. It codes for CASSQGGGNVDTQYF.